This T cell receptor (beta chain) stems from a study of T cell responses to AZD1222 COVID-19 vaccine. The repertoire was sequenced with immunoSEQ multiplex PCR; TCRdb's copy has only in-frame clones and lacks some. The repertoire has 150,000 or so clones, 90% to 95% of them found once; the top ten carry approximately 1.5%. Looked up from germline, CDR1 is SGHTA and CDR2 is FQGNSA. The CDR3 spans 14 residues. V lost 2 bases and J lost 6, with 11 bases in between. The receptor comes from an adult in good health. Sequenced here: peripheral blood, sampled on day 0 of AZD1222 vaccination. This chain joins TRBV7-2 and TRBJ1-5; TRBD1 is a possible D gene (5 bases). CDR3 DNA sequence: TGTGCCAGCAGCTTAAACCAGGGCGGTCAGCCCCAGCATTTT. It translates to CASSLNQGGQPQHF. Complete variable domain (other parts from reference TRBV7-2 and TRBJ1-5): GAGVSQSPSNKVTEKGKDVELRCDPISGHTALYWYRQSLGQGLEFLIYFQGNSAPDKSGLPSDRFSAERTGGSVSTLTIQRTQQEDSAVYLCASSLNQGGQPQHFGDGTRLSIL.